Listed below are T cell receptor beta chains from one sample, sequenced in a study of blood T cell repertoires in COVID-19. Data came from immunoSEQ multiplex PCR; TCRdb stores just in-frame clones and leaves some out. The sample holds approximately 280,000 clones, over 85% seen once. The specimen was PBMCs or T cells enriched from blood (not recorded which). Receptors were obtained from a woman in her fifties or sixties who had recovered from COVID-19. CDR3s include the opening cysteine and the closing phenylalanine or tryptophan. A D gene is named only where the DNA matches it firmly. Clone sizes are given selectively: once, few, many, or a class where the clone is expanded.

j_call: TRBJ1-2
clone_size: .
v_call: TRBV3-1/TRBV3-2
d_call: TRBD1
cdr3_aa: CASSQDSGGYGYTF
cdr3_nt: TGTGCCAGCAGCCAAGATTCAGGGGGCTATGGCTACACCTTC

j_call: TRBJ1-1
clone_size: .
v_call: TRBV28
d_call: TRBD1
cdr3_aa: CASMSTGPLTEAFF
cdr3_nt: TGTGCCAGCATGTCGACAGGGCCCCTCACTGAAGCTTTCTTT

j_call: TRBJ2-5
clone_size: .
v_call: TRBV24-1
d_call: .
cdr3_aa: CATSDLALGEETQYF
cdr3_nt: TGTGCCACCAGTGATTTAGCCCTAGGGGAAGAGACCCAGTACTTC

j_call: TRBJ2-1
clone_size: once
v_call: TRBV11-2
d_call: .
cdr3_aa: CASSFGVSSYNEQFF
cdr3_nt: TGTGCCAGCAGCTTCGGGGTAAGCTCCTACAATGAGCAGTTCTTC

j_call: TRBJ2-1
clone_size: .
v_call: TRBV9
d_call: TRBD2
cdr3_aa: CASSVERASGRYNEQFF
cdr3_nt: TGTGCCAGCAGCGTAGAAAGGGCTAGCGGGAGGTACAATGAGCAGTTCTTC

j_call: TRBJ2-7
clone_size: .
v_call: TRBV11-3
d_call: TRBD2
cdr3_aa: CASSQIAGGPREQYF
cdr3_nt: TGTGCCAGCAGCCAAATAGCGGGAGGGCCTCGGGAGCAGTACTTC

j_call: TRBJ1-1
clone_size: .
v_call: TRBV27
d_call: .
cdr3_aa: CASSLSAGGYTEAFF
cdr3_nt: TGTGCCAGCAGTTTATCGGCCGGGGGGTACACTGAAGCTTTCTTT

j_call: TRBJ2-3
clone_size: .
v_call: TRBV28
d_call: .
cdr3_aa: CASSLIQITDTQYF
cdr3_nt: TGTGCCAGCAGTTTAATACAGATCACAGATACGCAGTATTTT

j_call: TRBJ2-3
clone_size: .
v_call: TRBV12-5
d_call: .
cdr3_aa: CASGLVIGASTDTQYF
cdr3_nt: TGTGCTAGTGGTTTGGTAATAGGGGCTAGCACAGATACGCAGTATTTT

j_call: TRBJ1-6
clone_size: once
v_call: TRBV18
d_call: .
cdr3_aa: CASSPVTTENSPLHF
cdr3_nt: TGTGCCAGCTCACCAGTCACAACGGAGAATTCACCCCTCCACTTT

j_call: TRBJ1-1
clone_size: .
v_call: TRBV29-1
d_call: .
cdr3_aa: CSADRDLGTEAFF
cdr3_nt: TGCAGCGCCGACCGGGACTTGGGGACTGAAGCTTTCTTT

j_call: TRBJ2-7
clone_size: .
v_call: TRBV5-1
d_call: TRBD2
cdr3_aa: CASSLAVSGDRLHF
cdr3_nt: TGCGCCAGCAGCTTGGCGGTTAGCGGGGATAGGCTGCACTTC

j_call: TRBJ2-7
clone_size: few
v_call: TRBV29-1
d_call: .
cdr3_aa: CSVVVLSYEQYF
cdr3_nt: TGCAGCGTTGTAGTCCTCTCCTACGAGCAGTACTTC

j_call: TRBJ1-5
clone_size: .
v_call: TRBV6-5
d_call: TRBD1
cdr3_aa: CASRGTGGNQPQHF
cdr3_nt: TGTGCCAGCAGGGGGACAGGTGGGAATCAGCCCCAGCATTTT

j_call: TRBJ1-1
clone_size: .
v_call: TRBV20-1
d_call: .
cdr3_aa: CSATRNTEAFF
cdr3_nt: TGCAGTGCTACCAGGAATACTGAAGCTTTCTTT

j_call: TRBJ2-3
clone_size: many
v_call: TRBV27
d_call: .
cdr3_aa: CASSHRTDTQYF
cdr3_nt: TGTGCCAGCAGCCATCGCACAGATACGCAGTATTTT

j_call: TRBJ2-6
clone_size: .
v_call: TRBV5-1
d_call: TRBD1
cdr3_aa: CASSLRTLDRDTLFSGANVLTF
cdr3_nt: TGCGCCAGCAGCTTGAGAACTCTGGACAGGGACACACTCTTCTCTGGGGCCAACGTCCTGACTTTC

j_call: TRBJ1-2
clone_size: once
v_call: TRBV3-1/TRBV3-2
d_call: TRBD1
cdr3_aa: CASRGTGANYGYTF
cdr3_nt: TGTGCCAGCAGAGGGACAGGGGCTAACTATGGCTACACCTTC

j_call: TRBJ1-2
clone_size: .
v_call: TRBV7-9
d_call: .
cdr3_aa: CASSRDTGGYTF
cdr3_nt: TGTGCCAGCAGCCGGGACACGGGAGGCTACACCTTC

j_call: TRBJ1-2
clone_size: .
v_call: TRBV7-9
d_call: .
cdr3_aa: CASSSGVTSNYGYTF
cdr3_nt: TGTGCCAGCAGCTCAGGGGTAACCTCTAACTATGGCTACACCTTC

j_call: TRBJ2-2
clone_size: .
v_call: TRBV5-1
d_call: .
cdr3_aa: CASSLQGRDTGELFF
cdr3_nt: TGCGCCAGCTCCCTACAGGGTCGGGACACCGGGGAGCTGTTTTTT

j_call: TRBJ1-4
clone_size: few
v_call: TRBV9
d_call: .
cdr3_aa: CASSVGGQLNEKLFF
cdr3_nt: TGTGCCAGCAGCGTAGGAGGACAGTTAAATGAAAAACTGTTTTTT

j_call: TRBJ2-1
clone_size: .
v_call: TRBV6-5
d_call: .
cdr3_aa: CASSHRDYNEQFF
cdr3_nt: TGTGCCAGCAGTCACCGGGACTACAATGAGCAGTTCTTC

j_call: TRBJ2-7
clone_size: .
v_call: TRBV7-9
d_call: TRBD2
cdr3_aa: CASSPQNLAGGPLDEQYF
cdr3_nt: TGTGCCAGCAGCCCCCAAAATTTAGCGGGAGGCCCGTTGGACGAGCAGTACTTC

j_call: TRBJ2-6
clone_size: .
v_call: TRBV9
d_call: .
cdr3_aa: CASSLGGHSGANVLTF
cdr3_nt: TGTGCCAGCAGCTTGGGAGGACACTCTGGGGCCAACGTCCTGACTTTC

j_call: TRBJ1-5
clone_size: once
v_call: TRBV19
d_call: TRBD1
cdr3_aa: CASTGQGANSNQPQHF
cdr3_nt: TGTGCCAGTACCGGACAGGGTGCGAATAGCAATCAGCCCCAGCATTTT

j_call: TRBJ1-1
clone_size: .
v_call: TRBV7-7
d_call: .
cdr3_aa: CASSAGGMNTEAFF
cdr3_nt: TGTGCTAGCAGCGCCGGGGGGATGAACACTGAAGCTTTCTTT

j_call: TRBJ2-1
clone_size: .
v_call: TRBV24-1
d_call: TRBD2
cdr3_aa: CATTAGLAGSREQFF
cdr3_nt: TGTGCCACCACGGCGGGACTAGCGGGATCTCGGGAGCAGTTCTTC

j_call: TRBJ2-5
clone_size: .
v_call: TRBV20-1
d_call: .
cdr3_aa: CSVGARETQYF
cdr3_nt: TGCAGTGTGGGGGCCCGAGAGACCCAGTACTTC

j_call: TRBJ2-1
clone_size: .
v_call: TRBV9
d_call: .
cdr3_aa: CASRPTLSSYNEQFF
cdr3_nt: TGTGCCAGCAGGCCAACTTTGAGCTCCTACAATGAGCAGTTCTTC

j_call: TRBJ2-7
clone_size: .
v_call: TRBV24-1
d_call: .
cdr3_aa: CATEGRSYEQYF
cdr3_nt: TGTGCCACCGAGGGGAGGTCCTACGAGCAGTACTTC

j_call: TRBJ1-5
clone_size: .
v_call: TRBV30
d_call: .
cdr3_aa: CAWSVVPGGQPQHF
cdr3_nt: TGTGCCTGGAGTGTAGTCCCGGGGGGTCAGCCCCAGCATTTT

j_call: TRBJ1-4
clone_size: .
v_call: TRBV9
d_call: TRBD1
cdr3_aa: CASRKAGTGGATNEKLFF
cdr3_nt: TGTGCCAGCCGAAAAGCTGGGACAGGGGGTGCAACTAATGAAAAACTGTTTTTT

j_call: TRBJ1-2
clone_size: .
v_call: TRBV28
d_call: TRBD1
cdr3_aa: CASSLTGQGYTF
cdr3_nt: TGTGCCAGCAGTTTGACAGGGCAAGGCTACACCTTC

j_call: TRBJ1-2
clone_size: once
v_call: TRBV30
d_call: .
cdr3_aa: CAWNNGYGYTF
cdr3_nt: TGTGCCTGGAACAATGGCTATGGCTACACCTTC

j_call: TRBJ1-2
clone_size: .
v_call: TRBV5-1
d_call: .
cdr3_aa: CASSLGPGVGYTF
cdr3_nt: TGCGCCAGCAGCTTGGGGCCAGGGGTGGGCTACACCTTC

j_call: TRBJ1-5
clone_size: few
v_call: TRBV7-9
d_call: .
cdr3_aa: CASSEGKSAYSNQPQHF
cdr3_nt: TGTGCCAGCTCAGAGGGCAAATCGGCGTATAGCAATCAGCCCCAGCATTTT

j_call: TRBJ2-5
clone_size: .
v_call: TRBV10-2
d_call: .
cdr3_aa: CASGSQPKETQYF
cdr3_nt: TGCGCCAGCGGTAGTCAACCCAAAGAGACCCAGTACTTC

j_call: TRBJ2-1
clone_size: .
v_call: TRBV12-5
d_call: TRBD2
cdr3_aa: CGPATGTSGINEQFF
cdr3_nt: TGTGGACCCGCCACCGGGACTAGCGGGATCAATGAGCAGTTCTTC

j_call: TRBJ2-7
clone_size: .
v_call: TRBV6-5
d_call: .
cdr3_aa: CASSYSRAVGLTEQYF
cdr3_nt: TGTGCCAGCAGTTACTCGAGAGCAGTTGGACTCACCGAGCAGTACTTC

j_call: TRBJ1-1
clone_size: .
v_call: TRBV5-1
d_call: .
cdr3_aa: CASSLAGGVTEAFF
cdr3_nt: TGCGCCAGCAGCTTGGCCGGGGGGGTCACTGAAGCTTTCTTT

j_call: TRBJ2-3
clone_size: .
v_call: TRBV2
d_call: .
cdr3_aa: CASRVQGTDTQYF
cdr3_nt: TGTGCCAGCAGGGTACAGGGTACAGATACGCAGTATTTT

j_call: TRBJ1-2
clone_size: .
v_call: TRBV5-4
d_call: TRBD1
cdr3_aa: CASSFGDREIFRGGYTF
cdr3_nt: TGTGCCAGCAGCTTTGGGGACAGGGAAATCTTTCGAGGAGGCTACACCTTC

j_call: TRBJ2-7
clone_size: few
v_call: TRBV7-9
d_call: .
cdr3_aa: CASSQEPGRKEQYF
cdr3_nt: TGTGCCAGCAGCCAAGAGCCAGGAAGGAAAGAGCAGTACTTC